This entry is about one T cell receptor beta chain. Its specificity is unknown. Clones were sequenced by immunoSEQ multiplex PCR, and TCRdb holds only the in-frame ones, with some missing. Among approximately 75,000 clones listed, around 89% were seen once. This record belongs to a study of graft-versus-host responses after intestinal transplantation. Study summary: Isolated intestinal, liver-intestinal, or multivisceral transplants had been given to the recipients. Anti-thymocyte globulin served as induction for all recipients, who then took tacrolimus and steroids for about 3 years. General study points: Within the allografts of patients who had graft-donor T cell macrochimerism, graft-versus-host to host-versus-graft clonal ratios were high.

V gave up 1 base and J gave up 2 bases, with 9 bases separating them. The CDR3 length is 15 residues. Germline values: CDR1 LGHNA, CDR2 YNFKEQ. This TCR derives from a human donor who was the organ donor for an intestinal transplant. V gene TRBV4-2 combines with J gene TRBJ1-3; TRBD1 is a possible D gene (6 bases). Source: unstimulated CD8+ T cells sorted from spleen or lymph node cells, taken before transplant. This CDR3 reads CASSQGQDTGNTIYF. CDR3 coding DNA: TGTGCCAGCAGCCAAGGACAGGACACTGGAAACACCATATATTTT.